The clone carrying this T cell receptor beta chain appeared once. Profiling relied on immunoSEQ multiplex PCR, and the TCRdb table lists in-frame clones only, not all of them. The repertoire includes 32,000 or so clones, roughly 87% of them detected once, and approximately 4.7% sits in the top ten. The CDR3 loop spans 17 amino acids. CDR1 is SNHLY and CDR2 is FYNNEI in the germline V gene. Trimming removed 4 bases at V and 0 bases at J, with 19 bases between. These data are taken from a study of T cell changes during pregnancy in multiple sclerosis. The TCR sequence derives from a female donor with multiple sclerosis, enrolled in a pregnancy study. This chain uses TRBV2 with TRBJ2-7, with a tentative D call TRBD2 (6 bases). The sequenced sample was CD8+ T cells from peripheral blood mononuclear cells, obtained in the first trimester of pregnancy. The CDR3 here is CASSGRGIGSSSYEQYF. The CDR3 bases are TGTGCCAGCAGTGGGCGGGGTATCGGAAGCAGCTCCTACGAGCAGTACTTC.